This T cell receptor (beta chain) is from a study of blood T cell repertoires in COVID-19. About the study: COVID-19 samples, acute and convalescent, were from the United States, Italy and Spain.

Original data processing: Estimation of nucleated cell counts relied on the amplification of reference gene primers. Clones were sequenced by immunoSEQ multiplex PCR, and TCRdb holds only the in-frame ones, with some missing. From that table come the V and J calls and clone size; the DNA was used to work out D and trimming. Of 300,000 to 350,000 clones in the sample, 88% were seen once. Recruits, aged about 18 to 95 years, lived in approximately 26 US areas. This clone was observed a single time. The specimen sequenced was PBMCs or T cells enriched from blood (not recorded which). The clonotype comes from a woman under 40 who had been exposed to COVID-19.

CDR3 sequence: CAWSRGTGMWNSPLHF. In DNA, the CDR3 is TGTGCCTGGAGTAGGGGGACAGGAATGTGGAATTCACCCCTCCACTTT. V gene TRBV30 combines with J gene TRBJ1-6; 8 bases map to TRBD1. The V and J ends lost 2 bases and 7 bases, in that order; junction bases with no gene match: 10. Germline lookup yields CDR1 GTSNPN and CDR2 SVGIG (reference sequence). This CDR3 contains 16 residues.